Each of the 6 T cell receptor beta chains below was sequenced from the same sample in a study of T cell responses to AZD1222 COVID-19 vaccine. Generated by immunoSEQ multiplex PCR, the TCRdb table keeps only in-frame clones and is missing some. The sample consists of over 95,000 clones, 85% to 90% of them appearing once. The sample here was peripheral blood, taken 28 days after the second AZD1222 dose. The receptors were gathered from an adult who received the AZD1222 COVID-19 vaccine.

This chain connects TRBV30 to TRBJ1-5, with TRBD1 matching 10 bases. The CDR3 has 14 residues. Germline loops: CDR1 GTSNPN, CDR2 SVGIG (reference sequence). Losses at the gene ends were 3 bases for V and 13 bases for J; bases not matched to a gene: 12. The chain's CDR3 is CAWSSGQGFLAQHF. In nucleotides, the CDR3 is TGTGCCTGGAGCTCGGGACAGGGGTTCCTAGCTCAGCATTTT.

The chain recombines TRBV11-2 with TRBJ2-1, with TRBD2 identical over 9 bases. Germline V gives CDR1 SGHAT, CDR2 FQNNGV. V trimming: 2 bases; J trimming: 8 bases; junction bases outside the gene matches: 10. The CDR3 runs to 16 residues. Here the CDR3 reads CASSLSPSGITDEQFF. CDR3 sequence (DNA): TGTGCCAGCAGCTTAAGTCCTAGCGGGATAACGGATGAGCAGTTCTTC.

The rearrangement uses TRBV20-1 and TRBJ1-5; 8 bases align to TRBD1. V was pared by 3 bases and J by 3 bases, with 16 bases of the junction left unmatched. The CDR3 is 18 amino acids. Germline CDR1 DFQATT, CDR2 SNEGSKA (reference sequence). CDR3 coding DNA: TGCAGTGCTAGTTTATCGGGCTATGGGACAGGCCTCAATCAGCCCCAGCATTTT. Protein product: CSASLSGYGTGLNQPQHF.

The chain couples TRBV29-1 to TRBJ2-1; 14 nucleotides agree with TRBD2. CDR1 is SQVTM, CDR2 ANQGSEA, per germline. J gave up 8 bases and V 7 bases, and 7 bases lay outside the gene matches. CDR3 length equals 14 residues. The CDR3 bases are TGCAGCGGAGGGACTAGCGGGAGAATGGATGAGCAGTTCTTC. Its protein is CSGGTSGRMDEQFF.

The V call is TRBV5-8, the J call TRBJ2-7, with 7 positions matching TRBD1. Germline CDR1 SGHTS, CDR2 YDEGEE. V shed 4 bases, J shed 2 bases, and the junction held 6 bases outside the gene matches. The CDR3 loop spans 14 amino acids. The CDR3: CASSKHRGAYEQYF. In nucleotides, the CDR3 is TGTGCCAGCAGCAAACACAGGGGAGCCTACGAGCAGTACTTC.

The chain recombines TRBV20-1 with TRBJ2-2, with 7 bases aligning to TRBD2. Germline-derived CDR1 and CDR2 are DFQATT and SNEGSKA (reference sequence). The junction had 11 bases not matched to a gene; V was cut back by 3 bases and J by 4 bases. The CDR3 covers 16 residues. The CDR3 DNA reads as TGCAGTGCTAGTGGGAAGCTAGCGGATATCACCGGGGAGCTGTTTTTT. This codes for CSASGKLADITGELFF.